This TCR beta chain appears in the sequencing data of a study of neurological immune-mediated disorders. Study findings and constraints: None of the CDR3 amino acid sequences of expanded clones recurred across subjects, suggesting private repertoires in all groups.

cDNA synthesis was performed by 5'RACE with 10-nucleotide random UMIs. TCRdb processed the 5' RACE reads anew with MiXCR; each CDR3 protein has one entry. The repertoire holds some 47,000 distinct CDR3 sequences, with 20% to 25% as singletons. Regarding this clonotype: Its antigen remains unidentified. The limits of the CDR3 on the DNA are not certain, so only TCRdb's listed CDR3 is given.

As for time point: technical triplicate 3. The V gene's germline CDR1 is SGHDT and CDR2 YYEEEE. The CDR3 is 21 amino acids long, termini counted. The source is a man aged 60-69 years with HTLV-1-associated myelopathy (HAM/TSP). Sequencing was performed on PBMCs. The chain couples TRBV5-6 to TRBJ1-5. CDR3 amino acids: CASSFYICSARPFGGNQPQHF.